A selection of T cell receptor beta chains follows, all from one sample in a study of blood T cell repertoires in COVID-19. Sequenced by immunoSEQ multiplex PCR; TCRdb stores in-frame clones only, minus some. Seen here are roughly 250,000 clones, roughly 80% observed once, and the top ten hold roughly 10%. Specimen: peripheral blood. These receptors all come from a woman aged 80 or over with acute or convalescent COVID-19. Each CDR3 is given with its conserved first and last residue. Each record gives: clone size, D gene, V gene, J gene, CDR3 protein, CDR3 DNA. A D gene is named only where the DNA matches it firmly. Not all rows give a size; the values are once, few, many and, for expanded clones, a class.

clone_size: NA
d_call: TRBD1
v_call: TRBV23-1
j_call: TRBJ2-1
cdr3_aa: CASSQSELQGTYNEQFF
cdr3_nt: TGCGCCAGCAGTCAATCCGAGCTACAGGGGACCTACAATGAGCAGTTCTTC

clone_size: NA
d_call: NA
v_call: TRBV19
j_call: TRBJ2-5
cdr3_aa: CASSSEVGAAETQYF
cdr3_nt: TGTGCCAGTAGTTCAGAGGTGGGGGCCGCGGAGACCCAGTACTTC

clone_size: NA
d_call: TRBD2
v_call: TRBV7-9
j_call: TRBJ2-2
cdr3_aa: CASSLPGTSRRGTGELFF
cdr3_nt: TGTGCCAGCAGCTTACCCGGGACTAGCAGGAGGGGGACCGGGGAGCTGTTTTTT

clone_size: NA
d_call: TRBD1
v_call: TRBV10-1
j_call: TRBJ2-7
cdr3_aa: CASTLTGGNEQYF
cdr3_nt: TGCGCCAGCACCTTAACAGGGGGGAACGAGCAGTACTTC

clone_size: NA
d_call: TRBD1
v_call: TRBV5-1
j_call: TRBJ1-2
cdr3_aa: CASSPGQGPDGYTF
cdr3_nt: TGCGCCAGCAGCCCGGGACAGGGCCCGGATGGCTACACCTTC

clone_size: NA
d_call: NA
v_call: TRBV6-5
j_call: TRBJ1-2
cdr3_aa: CASRPSGGGYGYTF
cdr3_nt: TGTGCCAGCAGGCCGAGTGGGGGCGGCTATGGCTACACCTTC

clone_size: once
d_call: NA
v_call: TRBV20-1
j_call: TRBJ2-7
cdr3_aa: CSASSRPFGRSSYEQYF
cdr3_nt: TGCAGTGCTAGTTCTCGGCCCTTCGGCAGGTCCAGCTACGAGCAGTACTTC

clone_size: NA
d_call: NA
v_call: TRBV27
j_call: TRBJ1-2
cdr3_aa: CASSSQAGPWGSPPNYGYTF
cdr3_nt: TGTGCCAGCAGTTCCCAAGCGGGTCCCTGGGGCAGCCCTCCTAACTATGGCTACACCTTC

clone_size: NA
d_call: NA
v_call: TRBV7-2
j_call: TRBJ2-7
cdr3_aa: CASSLDRGLSYEQYF
cdr3_nt: TGTGCCAGCAGCTTAGATAGGGGCTTGTCCTACGAGCAGTACTTC

clone_size: NA
d_call: TRBD1
v_call: TRBV30
j_call: TRBJ2-4
cdr3_aa: CAWSRWQGAKNIQYF
cdr3_nt: TGTGCCTGGAGTCGCTGGCAGGGGGCGAAAAACATTCAGTACTTC

clone_size: NA
d_call: NA
v_call: TRBV7-2
j_call: TRBJ1-2
cdr3_aa: CASSPSRAGSYGYTF
cdr3_nt: TGTGCCAGCAGCCCGTCGCGGGCGGGATCCTATGGCTACACCTTC

clone_size: NA
d_call: NA
v_call: TRBV6-2/TRBV6-3
j_call: TRBJ1-5
cdr3_aa: CASSQSGGSEYSNQPQHF
cdr3_nt: TGTGCCAGCAGTCAATCGGGGGGCTCTGAATATAGCAATCAGCCCCAGCATTTT

clone_size: NA
d_call: NA
v_call: TRBV5-1
j_call: TRBJ2-1
cdr3_aa: CASSLATWTENEQFF
cdr3_nt: TGCGCCAGCAGCTTGGCCACGTGGACAGAGAATGAGCAGTTCTTC

clone_size: NA
d_call: NA
v_call: TRBV18
j_call: TRBJ1-2
cdr3_aa: CASSPTTGSDYGYTF
cdr3_nt: TGTGCCAGCTCACCGACGACTGGGAGCGATTATGGCTACACCTTC

clone_size: NA
d_call: TRBD2
v_call: TRBV5-1
j_call: TRBJ2-1
cdr3_aa: CASSFSLAGAYNEQFF
cdr3_nt: TGCGCCAGCAGCTTTTCCCTAGCGGGGGCCTACAATGAGCAGTTCTTC

clone_size: NA
d_call: TRBD1
v_call: TRBV4-1
j_call: TRBJ1-2
cdr3_aa: CASSLGQGSYGYTF
cdr3_nt: TGCGCCAGCAGCCTGGGACAGGGTAGCTATGGCTACACCTTC

clone_size: NA
d_call: TRBD2
v_call: TRBV5-1
j_call: TRBJ2-1
cdr3_aa: CASSYWGPGTSGAVYNEQFF
cdr3_nt: TGCGCCAGCAGTTATTGGGGGCCCGGGACTAGCGGGGCGGTTTACAATGAGCAGTTCTTC

clone_size: NA
d_call: NA
v_call: TRBV6-5
j_call: TRBJ1-1
cdr3_aa: CASSYQAGNAEAFF
cdr3_nt: TGTGCCAGCAGTTACCAAGCGGGGAACGCTGAAGCTTTCTTT

clone_size: few
d_call: NA
v_call: TRBV7-9
j_call: TRBJ2-4
cdr3_aa: CASSSEQLAKNIQYF
cdr3_nt: TGTGCCAGCAGCTCGGAACAGCTAGCCAAAAACATTCAGTACTTC

clone_size: NA
d_call: NA
v_call: TRBV2
j_call: TRBJ1-5
cdr3_aa: CALGGADSNQPQHF
cdr3_nt: TGTGCCCTGGGGGGGGCAGATAGCAATCAGCCCCAGCATTTT

clone_size: NA
d_call: NA
v_call: TRBV2
j_call: TRBJ1-1
cdr3_aa: CASSEFGLAFF
cdr3_nt: TGTGCCAGCAGTGAATTCGGGTTAGCTTTCTTT

clone_size: once
d_call: NA
v_call: TRBV19
j_call: TRBJ2-5
cdr3_aa: CASSIRGAGETQYF
cdr3_nt: TGTGCCAGTAGTATCCGGGGGGCGGGTGAGACCCAGTACTTC

clone_size: NA
d_call: NA
v_call: TRBV14
j_call: TRBJ1-1
cdr3_aa: CASSQDRNTEAFF
cdr3_nt: TGTGCCAGCAGCCAAGATAGGAACACTGAAGCTTTCTTT

clone_size: NA
d_call: NA
v_call: TRBV19
j_call: TRBJ1-2
cdr3_aa: CASSVDSLIAGYTF
cdr3_nt: TGTGCCAGTAGTGTGGACAGCCTTATAGCCGGCTACACCTTC

clone_size: NA
d_call: NA
v_call: TRBV29-1
j_call: TRBJ1-2
cdr3_aa: CSVEDPGEGSGDYGYTF
cdr3_nt: TGCAGCGTTGAAGATCCAGGGGAGGGGTCAGGGGACTATGGCTACACCTTC

clone_size: NA
d_call: NA
v_call: TRBV19
j_call: TRBJ2-1
cdr3_aa: CASSITGLRDEQFF
cdr3_nt: TGTGCCAGTAGTATAACGGGTCTCCGGGATGAGCAGTTCTTC

clone_size: NA
d_call: TRBD1
v_call: TRBV5-5
j_call: TRBJ1-3
cdr3_aa: CASSRDRPSSGNTIYF
cdr3_nt: TGTGCCAGCAGCCGGGACAGGCCCTCCTCTGGAAACACCATATATTTT

clone_size: NA
d_call: TRBD2
v_call: TRBV3-1/TRBV3-2
j_call: TRBJ2-7
cdr3_aa: CASSRTSGGSYEQYF
cdr3_nt: TGTGCCAGCAGCCGAACTAGCGGGGGGTCTTACGAGCAGTACTTC

clone_size: NA
d_call: TRBD1
v_call: TRBV6-5
j_call: TRBJ1-6
cdr3_aa: CASSYRGLSSPLHF
cdr3_nt: TGTGCCAGCAGTTACAGGGGGCTCTCTTCACCCCTCCACTTT

clone_size: NA
d_call: NA
v_call: TRBV28
j_call: TRBJ1-1
cdr3_aa: CASSFQGNTEAFF
cdr3_nt: TGTGCCAGCAGTTTTCAGGGGAACACTGAAGCTTTCTTT

clone_size: NA
d_call: TRBD2
v_call: TRBV5-1
j_call: TRBJ2-1
cdr3_aa: CASSPGTSGGNEQFF
cdr3_nt: TGCGCCAGCAGCCCCGGGACTAGCGGGGGAAATGAGCAGTTCTTC

clone_size: NA
d_call: TRBD1
v_call: TRBV10-1
j_call: TRBJ1-1
cdr3_aa: CASSESGGLNEAFF
cdr3_nt: TGCGCCAGCAGTGAGTCAGGGGGCCTAAATGAAGCTTTCTTT

clone_size: NA
d_call: NA
v_call: TRBV29-1
j_call: TRBJ1-3
cdr3_aa: CSVEDGGGNTIYF
cdr3_nt: TGCAGCGTTGAAGATGGGGGGGGAAACACCATATATTTT